The sequence of this T cell receptor beta chain was determined in a study of cytotoxic CD8 clonotypes in ibrutinib-treated CLL. The sequencing depth, 1 in 200,000 to 1 in 1 million T cells, was the target. The assay was immunoSEQ multiplex PCR, and TCRdb's table has in-frame clones only and misses some. The data contain roughly 220,000 clones, over 65% of them singletons. In regard to this clone: Its antigen is not identified.

Findings of the study overall: Contraction or stability on treatment characterized the public clonotypes, which were uncommon.

Trimming removed 5 bases from V and 6 bases from J; junction bases left unmatched: 4. Germline V gives CDR1 LNHDA, CDR2 SQIVND (reference sequence). The CDR3 is 15 amino acids. This specimen was PBMCs, taken after 12 months of ibrutinib treatment. This receptor was identified in a human donor with chronic lymphocytic leukemia. The chain uses TRBV19 and TRBJ1-6; 10 bases match TRBD1. DNA for the CDR3: TGTGCCAGTAGTGGGACAGGGGTTGGTAATTCACCCCTCCACTTT. This encodes CASSGTGVGNSPLHF.